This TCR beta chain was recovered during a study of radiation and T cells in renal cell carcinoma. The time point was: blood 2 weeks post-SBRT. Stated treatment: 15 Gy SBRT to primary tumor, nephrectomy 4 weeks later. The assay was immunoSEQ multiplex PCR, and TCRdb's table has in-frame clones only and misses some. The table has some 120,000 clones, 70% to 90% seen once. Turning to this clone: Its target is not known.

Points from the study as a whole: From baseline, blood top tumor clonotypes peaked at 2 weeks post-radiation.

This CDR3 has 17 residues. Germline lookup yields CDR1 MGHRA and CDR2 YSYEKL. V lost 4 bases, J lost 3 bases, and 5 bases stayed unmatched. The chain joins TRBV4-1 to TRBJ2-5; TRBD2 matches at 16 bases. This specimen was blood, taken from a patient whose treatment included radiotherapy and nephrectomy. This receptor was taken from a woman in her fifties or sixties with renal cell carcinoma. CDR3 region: CASSRWGLAGGEETQYF. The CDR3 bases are TGCGCCAGCAGCCGGTGGGGACTAGCGGGAGGGGAAGAGACCCAGTACTTC.